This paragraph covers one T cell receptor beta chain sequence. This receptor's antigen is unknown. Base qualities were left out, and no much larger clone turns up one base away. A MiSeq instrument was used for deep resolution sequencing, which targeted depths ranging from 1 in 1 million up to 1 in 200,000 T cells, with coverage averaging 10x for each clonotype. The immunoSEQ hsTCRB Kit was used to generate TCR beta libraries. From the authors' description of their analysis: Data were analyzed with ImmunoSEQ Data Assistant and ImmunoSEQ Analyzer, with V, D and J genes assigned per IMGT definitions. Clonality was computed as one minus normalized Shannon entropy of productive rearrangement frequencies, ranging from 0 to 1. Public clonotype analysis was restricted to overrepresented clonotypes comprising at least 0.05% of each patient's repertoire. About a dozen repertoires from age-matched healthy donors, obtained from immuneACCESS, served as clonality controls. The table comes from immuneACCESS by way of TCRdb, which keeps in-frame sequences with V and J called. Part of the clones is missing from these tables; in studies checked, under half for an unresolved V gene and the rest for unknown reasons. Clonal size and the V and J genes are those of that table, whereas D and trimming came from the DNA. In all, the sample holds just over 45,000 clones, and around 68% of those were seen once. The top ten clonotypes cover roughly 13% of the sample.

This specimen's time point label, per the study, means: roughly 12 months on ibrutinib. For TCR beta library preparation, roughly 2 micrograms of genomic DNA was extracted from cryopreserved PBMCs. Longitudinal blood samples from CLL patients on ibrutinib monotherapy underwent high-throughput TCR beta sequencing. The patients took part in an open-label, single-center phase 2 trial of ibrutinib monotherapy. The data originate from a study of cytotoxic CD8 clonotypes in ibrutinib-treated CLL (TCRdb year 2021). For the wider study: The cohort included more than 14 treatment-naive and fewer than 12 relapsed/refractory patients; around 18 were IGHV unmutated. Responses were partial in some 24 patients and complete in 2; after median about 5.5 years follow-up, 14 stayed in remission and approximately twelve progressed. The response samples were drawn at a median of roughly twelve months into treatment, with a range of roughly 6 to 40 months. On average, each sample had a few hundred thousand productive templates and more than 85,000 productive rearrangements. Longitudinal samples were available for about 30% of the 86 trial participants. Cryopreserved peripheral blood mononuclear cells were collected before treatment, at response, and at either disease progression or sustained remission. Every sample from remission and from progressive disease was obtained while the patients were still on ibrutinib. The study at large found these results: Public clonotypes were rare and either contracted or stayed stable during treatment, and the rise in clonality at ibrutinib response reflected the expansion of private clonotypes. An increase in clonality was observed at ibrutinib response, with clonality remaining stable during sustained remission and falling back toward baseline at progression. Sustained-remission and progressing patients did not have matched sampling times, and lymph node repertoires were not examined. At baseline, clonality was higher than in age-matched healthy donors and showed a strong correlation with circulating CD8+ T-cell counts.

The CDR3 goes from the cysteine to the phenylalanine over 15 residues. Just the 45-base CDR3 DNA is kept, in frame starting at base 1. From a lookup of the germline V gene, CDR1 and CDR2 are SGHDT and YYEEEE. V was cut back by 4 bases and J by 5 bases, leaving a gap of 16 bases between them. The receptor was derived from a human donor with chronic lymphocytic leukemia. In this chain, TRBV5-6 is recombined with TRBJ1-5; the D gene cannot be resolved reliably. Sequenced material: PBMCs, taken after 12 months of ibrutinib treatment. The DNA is TGTGCCAGCAGCCCCGCGGGTATGAGCGATCAGCCCCAGCATTTT. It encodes CASSPAGMSDQPQHF.